These 10 T cell receptor beta chains share one sample of origin, sequenced in a study of cytomegalovirus exposure and HLA in healthy donors. Primers: 60 Vbeta forward and 13 Jbeta reverse. Profiled with immunoSEQ multiplex PCR; TCRdb holds only in-frame clones, not every one. The sample consists of 150,000 or so clones, less than 85% of them appearing once. The specimen sequenced was PBMCs. Receptors originate from a woman between 55 and 75 years old in good health and CMV-seropositive.

This chain joins TRBV7-9 and TRBJ2-5; D perhaps matches TRBD2 (5 bases). Germline CDR1 and CDR2: SEHNR and FQNEAQ (reference sequence). This CDR3 region has 14 residues. V was trimmed by 3 bases and J by 3 bases, leaving 11 bases between them. Here the CDR3 DNA reads TGTGCCAGCAGCTTCCGCGGGCTAAAAGAGACCCAGTACTTC. Protein sequence: CASSFRGLKETQYF.

As regards this clone: The sample contains more than one DNA sequence encoding this CDR3. The chain carries TRBV28 and TRBJ1-1; D unresolved. The germline gives CDR1 MDHEN, CDR2 SYDVKM. This CDR3 contains 16 residues. The V end was cut by 3 bases, the J end by 5 bases, with 19 bases between. The CDR3 nucleotides are TGTGCCAGCAGTTTGTCGTTTGGATTAAGAGGGACTGAAGCTTTCTTT. Protein: CASSLSFGLRGTEAFF.

This clone has just one count. The J gene is TRBJ2-5, the V gene TRBV9; 8 nucleotides match TRBD2. Germline V gene lookup returns CDR1 SGDLS and CDR2 YYNGEE. Unmatched junction bases numbered 3, after V lost 0 bases and J lost 5 bases. This CDR3 comprises 14 residues. Here the CDR3 DNA reads TGTGCCAGCAGCGTAGGGACTAGCAGGGAGACCCAGTACTTC. Its protein product is CASSVGTSRETQYF.

The J gene is TRBJ1-2, the V gene TRBV28, with 8 bases lining up with TRBD1. V trimming: 5 bases; J trimming: 4 bases; junction bases outside the gene matches: 3. This CDR3 is 13 amino acids long. Germline CDR1 and CDR2: MDHEN and SYDVKM. CDR3 bases: TGTGCCAGCAGTCTGACAGGGGTCTATGGCTACACCTTC. Encoded protein: CASSLTGVYGYTF.

The chain is built from TRBV7-9 and TRBJ1-2; 9 bases fit TRBD1. The CDR3 sequence is 17 residues long. Germline V gene data show CDR1 as SEHNR and CDR2 as FQNEAQ (reference sequence). Trimming took 2 bases from V and 8 from J; bases not matched to a gene: 15. The CDR3 here is CASSLLNPTDRGEGYTF. The CDR3 bases are TGTGCCAGCAGCTTACTAAACCCTACGGACAGGGGAGAGGGCTACACCTTC.

This clone was seen a few times. This chain joins TRBV27 and TRBJ2-1, with 7 bases matching TRBD2. The CDR3 runs 15 residues. The germline gives CDR1 MNHEY, CDR2 SMNVEV (reference sequence). V lost 6 bases and J lost 2; bases outside the gene matches: 7. The CDR3 bases are TGTGCCAGCAGCCTCCTAGCGGAAACCTACAATGAGCAGTTCTTC. Protein: CASSLLAETYNEQFF.

This clone was counted a single time. The rearrangement links TRBV7-8 to TRBJ1-2; TRBD1 is a possible D gene (6 bases). The V gene's germline CDR1 is SGHVS and CDR2 FQNEAQ. The CDR3 sequence is 12 residues long. Trimming pared 5 bases from V and 6 bases from J, leaving 10 bases between. The CDR3 bases are TGTGCCAGCAGCAAGGGGGGGGATGGCTACACCTTC. This encodes CASSKGGDGYTF. The variable domain in full, with the rest retrieved from reference TRBV7-8 and TRBJ1-2, is GAGVSQSPRYKVAKRGQDVALRCDPISGHVSLFWYQQALGQGPEFLTYFQNEAQLDKSGLPSDRFFAERPEGSVSTLKIQRTQQEDSAVYLCASSKGGDGYTFGSGTRLTVV.

The V and J genes are TRBV2 and TRBJ1-2; 8 bases align to TRBD1. CDR3 length: 14 amino acids. From germline, CDR1 is SNHLY and CDR2 FYNNEI. J lost 4 bases, V lost 5 bases, and 6 bases had no gene match. In nucleotides, the CDR3 is TGTGCCAGCAGTCCCGACAGGGGTGGCTATGGCTACACCTTC. The encoded protein is CASSPDRGGYGYTF.

This chain connects TRBV7-9 to TRBJ2-1, with 13 bases fitting TRBD2. V gave up 5 bases and J gave up 5 bases; unmatched junction bases: 3. There are 15 residues in the CDR3. Germline assignment: CDR1 SEHNR and CDR2 FQNEAQ (reference sequence). The CDR3 is CASSTGLAGNNEQFF. The CDR3 DNA is TGTGCCAGCAGCACGGGACTAGCGGGAAACAATGAGCAGTTCTTC.

On this clone itself: The same CDR3 is also encoded by other DNA sequences in this sample. The CDR3 protein is CASSQKGDEQFF. CDR3 in DNA: TGCGCCAGCAGCCAAAAGGGGGATGAGCAGTTCTTC. The rearrangement links TRBV4-1 to TRBJ2-1; possibly TRBD1 for D (6 bases). Trimming cost V 2 bases and J 8 bases, with 7 bases left between them. Germline CDR1 reads MGHRA; CDR2 reads YSYEKL. This CDR3 is 12 amino acids long.